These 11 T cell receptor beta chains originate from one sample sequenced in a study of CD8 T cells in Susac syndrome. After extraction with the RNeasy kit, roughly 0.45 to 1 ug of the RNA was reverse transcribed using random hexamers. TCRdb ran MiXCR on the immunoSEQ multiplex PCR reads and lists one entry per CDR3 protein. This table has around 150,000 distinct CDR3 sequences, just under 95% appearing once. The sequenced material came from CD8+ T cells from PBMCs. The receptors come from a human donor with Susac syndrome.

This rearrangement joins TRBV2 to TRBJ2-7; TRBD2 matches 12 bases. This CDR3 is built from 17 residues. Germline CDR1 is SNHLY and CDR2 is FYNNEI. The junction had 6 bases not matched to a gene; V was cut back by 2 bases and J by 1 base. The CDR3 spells CASSESLAGGISYEQYF. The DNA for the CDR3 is TGTGCCAGCAGTGAAAGCCTAGCGGGAGGGATATCCTACGAGCAGTACTTC. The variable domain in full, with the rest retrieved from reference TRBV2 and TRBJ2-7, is EPEVTQTPSHQVTQMGQEVILRCVPISNHLYFYWYRQILGQKVEFLVSFYNNEISEKSEIFDDQFSVERPDGSNFTLKIRSTKLEDSAMYFCASSESLAGGISYEQYFGPGTRLTVT.

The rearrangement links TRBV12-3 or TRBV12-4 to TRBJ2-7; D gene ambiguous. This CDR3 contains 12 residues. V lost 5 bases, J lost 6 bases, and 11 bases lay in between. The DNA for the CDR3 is TGTGCCAGCAGTCCCGGGCCATCCGAGCAGTACTTC. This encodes CASSPGPSEQYF.

CDR3 nucleotide sequence: TGTGCCAGCAGCCAAGAGTTAGGCGGGAGGGCCTCTGATGAGCAGTTCTTC. As protein: CASSQELGGRASDEQFF. The V gene is TRBV4-2, the J gene TRBJ2-1, with TRBD2 matching 9 bases. This CDR3 contains 17 residues. V shed 0 bases and J 8 bases; nucleotides not matched to a gene: 11. Germline lookup yields CDR1 LGHNA and CDR2 YNFKEQ.

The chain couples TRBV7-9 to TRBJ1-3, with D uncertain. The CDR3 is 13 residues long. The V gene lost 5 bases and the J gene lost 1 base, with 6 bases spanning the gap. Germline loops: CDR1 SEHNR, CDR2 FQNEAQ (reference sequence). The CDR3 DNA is TGTGCCAGCAGCCCCGGGTCTGGAAACACCATATATTTT. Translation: CASSPGSGNTIYF.

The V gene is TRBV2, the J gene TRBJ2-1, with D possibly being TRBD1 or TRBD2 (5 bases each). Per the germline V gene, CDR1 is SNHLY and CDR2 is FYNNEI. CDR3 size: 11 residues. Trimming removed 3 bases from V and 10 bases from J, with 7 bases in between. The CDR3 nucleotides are TGTGCCAGCAGTGACGGGACGGAGCAGTTCTTC. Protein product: CASSDGTEQFF.

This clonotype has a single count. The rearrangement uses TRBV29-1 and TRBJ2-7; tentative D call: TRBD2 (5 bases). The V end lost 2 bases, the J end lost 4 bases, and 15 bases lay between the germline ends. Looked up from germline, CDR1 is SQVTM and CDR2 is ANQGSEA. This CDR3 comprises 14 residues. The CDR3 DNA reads TGCAGCGTTGAATTGGGTGATCCGGGGTACGAGCAGTACTTC. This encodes CSVELGDPGYEQYF.

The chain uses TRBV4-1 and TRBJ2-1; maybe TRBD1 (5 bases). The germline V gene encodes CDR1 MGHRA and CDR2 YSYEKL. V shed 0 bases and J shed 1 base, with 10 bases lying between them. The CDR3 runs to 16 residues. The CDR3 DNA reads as TGCGCCAGCAGCCAAGATCCAGGGCAATCCTACAATGAGCAGTTCTTC. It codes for CASSQDPGQSYNEQFF.

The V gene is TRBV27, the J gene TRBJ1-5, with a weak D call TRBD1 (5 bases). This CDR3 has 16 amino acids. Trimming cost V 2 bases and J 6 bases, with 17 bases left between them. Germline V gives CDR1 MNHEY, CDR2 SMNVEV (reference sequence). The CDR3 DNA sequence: TGTGCCAGCAGTTTAGGGGCAGTGGGAGCGGGTCAGCCCCAGCATTTT. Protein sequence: CASSLGAVGAGQPQHF.

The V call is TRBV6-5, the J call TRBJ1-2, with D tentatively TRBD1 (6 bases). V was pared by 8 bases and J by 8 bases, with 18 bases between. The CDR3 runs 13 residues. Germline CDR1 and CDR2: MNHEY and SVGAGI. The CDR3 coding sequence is TGTGCCAGCTTGGACAGCGCAATGGAGGGCTACACCTTC. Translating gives CASLDSAMEGYTF.

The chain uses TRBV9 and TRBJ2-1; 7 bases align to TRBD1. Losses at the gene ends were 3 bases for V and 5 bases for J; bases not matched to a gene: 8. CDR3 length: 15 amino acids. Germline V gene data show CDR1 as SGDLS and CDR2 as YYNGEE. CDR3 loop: CASSAGQVSNNEQFF. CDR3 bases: TGTGCCAGCAGCGCCGGACAGGTATCTAACAATGAGCAGTTCTTC.

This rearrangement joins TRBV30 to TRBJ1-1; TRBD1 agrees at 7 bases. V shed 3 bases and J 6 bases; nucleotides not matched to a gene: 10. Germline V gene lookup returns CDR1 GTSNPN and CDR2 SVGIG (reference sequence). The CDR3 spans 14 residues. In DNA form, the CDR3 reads TGTGCCTGGAGGCCAGGGGGGGTAGTCTCTGAAGCTTTCTTT. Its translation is CAWRPGGVVSEAFF. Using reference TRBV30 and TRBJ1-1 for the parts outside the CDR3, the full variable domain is SQTIHQWPATLVQPVGSPLSLECTVEGTSNPNLYWYRQAAGRGLQLLFYSVGIGQISSEVPQNLSASRPQDRQFILSSKKLLLSDSGFYLCAWRPGGVVSEAFFGQGTRLTVV.